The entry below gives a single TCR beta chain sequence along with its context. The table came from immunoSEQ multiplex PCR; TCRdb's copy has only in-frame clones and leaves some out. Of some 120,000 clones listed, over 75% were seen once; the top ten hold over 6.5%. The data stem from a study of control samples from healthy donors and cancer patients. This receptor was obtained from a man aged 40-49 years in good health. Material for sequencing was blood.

CDR3 coding DNA: TGCGCCAGCAGCCAGAGACTAGCGGGGGGGCCGAACACCGGGGAGCTGTTTTTT. Amino acids: CASSQRLAGGPNTGELFF. The V gene is TRBV4-1, the J gene TRBJ2-2; 14 bases agree with TRBD2. Trimming at V came to 3 bases and at J to 0 bases, leaving 3 bases not matched to a gene. CDR3 length: 18 residues. The germline V gene has CDR1 MGHRA and CDR2 YSYEKL.